The table lists the clone carrying this T cell receptor (beta chain) with many counts. What it recognizes is unknown. The source of the sample is a study of CD8 T cells in ankylosing spondylitis. Whole-study results and caveats: Apparently characteristic of ankylosing spondylitis blood was a TCR beta motif (eight highly homologous variants).

CDR1 and CDR2 (germline): SGDLS, YYNGEE. The CDR3 sequence is 15 residues long. The ends were cut back, 3 bases at V and 4 bases at J, with 16 bases in the middle. TCRdb analysed the 5' RACE reads with MiXCR anew, one entry per CDR3 protein. The data show more than 400,000 distinct CDR3 sequences, over 4% seen once. The chain couples TRBV9 to TRBJ1-2; weak D call: TRBD1 (5 bases). This clonotype was obtained from a male donor with ankylosing spondylitis. Sequencing was done on a sample of blood, either unsorted or a sorted T cell fraction (not recorded which). The CDR3 DNA is TGTGCCAGCAGCGCTCAAGTAGACAGCCCCTATGGCTACACCTTC. It translates to CASSAQVDSPYGYTF.